The next 5 T cell receptor beta chains were all read from a single sample in a study of OX40 agonist ivuxolimab in advanced cancers. The data were produced by immunoSEQ multiplex PCR, yet TCRdb's version contains in-frame clones alone and is incomplete. The sample lists tens of thousands of clones, roughly 87% occurring once. The sample consisted of CD4+ or CD8+ T cells sorted from blood, taken in a trial of the OX40 agonist ivuxolimab. Receptors were obtained from an adult with an advanced solid tumor such as melanoma, head and neck, liver or kidney cancer.

The chain recombines TRBV7-3 with TRBJ1-1, with no clear D. CDR1 and CDR2 (germline): SGHTA, FQGTGA. This CDR3 contains 15 residues. Between the trimmed V and J ends, which lost 5 bases and 0 bases, there was a span of 13 bases. The CDR3 DNA sequence: TGTGCCAGCAGCCCCCGCGCCTCCATGAACACTGAAGCTTTCTTT. It codes for CASSPRASMNTEAFF.

The CDR3 loop is CASRGSSSSQAYNEQFF. The CDR3, as DNA: TGTGCCAGCAGGGGGTCGTCGAGCTCCCAAGCCTACAATGAGCAGTTCTTC. The chain joins TRBV9 to TRBJ2-1; D not certain. The germline V gene has CDR1 SGDLS and CDR2 YYNGEE. Trimming pared 5 bases from V and 2 bases from J, leaving 20 bases between. This CDR3 spans 17 amino acids.

This rearrangement joins TRBV27 to TRBJ1-5; tentative D call: TRBD1 (5 bases). CDR1 MNHEY and CDR2 SMNVEV come from the germline V gene (reference sequence). With 6 bases removed from V and 1 base from J, the gap between germline ends came to 16 bases. The CDR3 has 16 amino acids. The CDR3 nucleotides are TGTGCCAGCAGGCCTGAGAGGGGAGACAGCAATCAGCCCCAGCATTTT. Amino acid sequence: CASRPERGDSNQPQHF.

Written as DNA, the CDR3 is TGTGCCAGCAGCCGCGAGGAGGGGGCGTCACCCCTCCACTTT. As protein: CASSREEGASPLHF. The genes are TRBV7-9 and TRBJ1-6; 7 positions agree with TRBD1. Germline V gene data show CDR1 as SEHNR and CDR2 as FQNEAQ (reference sequence). V lost 5 bases and J lost 10; bases outside the gene matches: 8. CDR3 length: 14 residues.

The CDR3 is CASSLRGEHTEAFF. In nucleotides, the CDR3 is TGTGCCAGCAGCTTGCGGGGGGAGCACACTGAAGCTTTCTTT. J is TRBJ1-1 and V is TRBV5-4; weak D call: TRBD1 (5 bases). Deletions cut 1 base from V and 3 bases from J, with 10 bases between. Germline V gives CDR1 SGHNT, CDR2 YYREEE (reference sequence). This CDR3 is 14 amino acids long.